The T cell receptor beta chain described here comes from a study of early T cells in non-severe SARS-CoV-2 infection. This clonotype has a handful of counts. Germline CDR1 WSHSY, CDR2 SAAADI. The V and J ends lost 3 bases and 4 bases, in that order; junction bases with no gene match: 3. The CDR3 contains 14 residues. TCRdb independently ran MiXCR on the 5' RACE reads; one entry per CDR3 protein. Of around 70,000 distinct CDR3 sequences listed, about a tenth were seen once; the top ten hold roughly 6%. The sequence came from an adult who was a healthcare worker with PCR-confirmed SARS-CoV-2 infection or an uninfected control (not recorded which). This chain joins TRBV10-2 and TRBJ2-5; 9 bases map to TRBD2. The sequencing input was whole blood. The CDR3 DNA follows: TGCGCCAGCAGTGAATCACTAGCGGGAGAGACCCAGTACTTC. Protein product: CASSESLAGETQYF.